These T cell receptor beta chains were read from a single sample in a study of blood T cell repertoires in COVID-19. Assay used: immunoSEQ multiplex PCR; TCRdb lists only in-frame clones, some missing. The table shows under 500,000 clones, with around 91% occurring only once. Sequenced: PBMCs or T cells enriched from blood (not recorded which). These receptors all stem from a man aged 30-40 years who had recovered from COVID-19. Each CDR3 is given with its conserved first and last residue. The D gene is left open where the match is weak.

D gene,J gene,V gene,CDR3 DNA,CDR3 protein
TRBD1,TRBJ2-5,TRBV25-1,TGTGCCAGCAGCCGGGACAGGATCCAAGAGACCCAGTACTTC,CASSRDRIQETQYF
-,TRBJ1-4,TRBV19,TGTGCCAGTAGCAACCGGGACAAAGAAGAAAAACTGTTTTTT,CASSNRDKEEKLFF
TRBD1,TRBJ1-6,TRBV27,TGTGCCAGCAGTTTAAGACAGGGTGGGATTATTGCCTCCGGTTCACCCCTCCACTTT,CASSLRQGGIIASGSPLHF
TRBD1,TRBJ2-5,TRBV19,TGTGCCAGTAGTGGGTGGGGACAGGGCCGGCAAGAGACCCAGTACTTC,CASSGWGQGRQETQYF
TRBD2,TRBJ2-2,TRBV3-1/TRBV3-2,TGTGCCAGCAGTCGGGGACTAGCGACGAACACCGGGGAGCTGTTTTTT,CASSRGLATNTGELFF
TRBD1,TRBJ2-2,TRBV5-5,TGTGCCAGCAGCCAGGGACAGTCCCTTCGCGGGGAGCTGTTTTTT,CASSQGQSLRGELFF
-,TRBJ1-3,TRBV12-5,TGTGCTAGTGGTTTGGCAACTAAGGGAAACACCATATATTTT,CASGLATKGNTIYF
TRBD1,TRBJ2-2,TRBV9,TGTGCCAGCAGCGTAGCAGGACAGGGGGTCAGCACCGGGGAGCTGTTTTTT,CASSVAGQGVSTGELFF
TRBD2,TRBJ2-1,TRBV18,TGTGCCAGCTCACCCCGGACTAGTGGTAGCTCCTACAATGAGCAGTTCTTC,CASSPRTSGSSYNEQFF
TRBD2,TRBJ2-2,TRBV2,TGTGCCAGCAGCGAAAAGGCGGGGGTCACCGGGGAGCTGTTTTTT,CASSEKAGVTGELFF
-,TRBJ1-5,TRBV10-2,TGCGCCAGCAAGGAAACCTTGGGCCATCAGCCCCAGCATTTT,CASKETLGHQPQHF
-,TRBJ1-3,TRBV5-5,TGTGCCAGCAGCTTGGATCGGTACCCTGGAAACACCATATATTTT,CASSLDRYPGNTIYF
-,TRBJ1-2,TRBV6-5,TGTGCCAGCAGTTCTGAACTAGCATCTGGCTATGGCTACACCTTC,CASSSELASGYGYTF
-,TRBJ1-6,TRBV28,TGTGCCAGCAGGGTGCACAGGGAGCATTCACCCCTCCACTTT,CASRVHREHSPLHF